The 18 T cell receptor beta chains below all came from one sample that was sequenced in a study of T cell clonotyping in hematopoietic cell transplantation. Sequencing used immunoSEQ multiplex PCR; TCRdb keeps in-frame clones, though not all of them. The sample consists of about 36,000 clones, around nine tenths of them appearing once. The material sequenced was peripheral blood mononuclear cells. These TCRs come from a woman between 35 and 50 years old in good health. Some clones in this sample may be carry-over from other donors' samples.

The J gene is TRBJ2-3, the V gene TRBV9, with 7 bases aligning to TRBD1. This CDR3 is built from 15 residues. Looked up from germline, CDR1 is SGDLS and CDR2 is YYNGEE. J gave up 3 bases and V 0 bases, and 4 bases lay outside the gene matches. Written as DNA, the CDR3 is TGTGCCAGCAGCGTAGAAACAGGGGCAACAGATACGCAGTATTTT. Translated, it gives CASSVETGATDTQYF. Complete variable domain (other parts from reference TRBV9 and TRBJ2-3): DSGVTQTPKHLITATGQRVTLRCSPRSGDLSVYWYQQSLDQGLQFLIQYYNGEERAKGNILERFSAQQFPDLHSELNLSSLELGDSALYFCASSVETGATDTQYFGPGTRLTVL.

The gene calls are TRBV28 and TRBJ2-6; D gene ambiguous. CDR1 is MDHEN, CDR2 SYDVKM, per germline. Trimming shortened V by 2 bases and J by 4 bases, and 9 bases separated the two germline ends. The CDR3 consists of 15 residues. The CDR3, as DNA: TGTGCCAGCAGTTTAGTGGCCTACGGGGCCAACGTCCTGACTTTC. This codes for CASSLVAYGANVLTF. Filled out from reference TRBV28 and TRBJ2-6, the complete variable domain reads DVKVTQSSRYLVKRTGEKVFLECVQDMDHENMFWYRQDPGLGLRLIYFSYDVKMKEKGDIPEGYSVSREKKERFSLILESASTNQTSMYLCASSLVAYGANVLTFGAGSRLTVL.

The chain recombines TRBV2 with TRBJ2-1, with D hard to call. Germline V gene sequence: CDR1 SNHLY, CDR2 FYNNEI. The CDR3 spans 15 residues. Trimming left V 3 bases short and J 6 bases short, with 15 bases between. This chain's CDR3 is CASSDERGSANEQFF. In DNA form, the CDR3 reads TGTGCCAGCAGTGACGAGCGCGGTTCCGCCAATGAGCAGTTCTTC. Combining the CDR3 with reference TRBV2 and TRBJ2-1 gives the whole variable domain EPEVTQTPSHQVTQMGQEVILRCVPISNHLYFYWYRQILGQKVEFLVSFYNNEISEKSEIFDDQFSVERPDGSNFTLKIRSTKLEDSAMYFCASSDERGSANEQFFGPGTRLTVL.

The chain joins TRBV5-1 to TRBJ1-4; 7 nucleotides agree with TRBD1. Germline V lookup: CDR1 SGHRS, CDR2 YFSETQ. The CDR3 has 14 residues. Trimming took 4 bases from V and 7 from J; bases not matched to a gene: 7. The CDR3 DNA reads TGCGCCAGCAGCACCCAGGGGGAAGGTGAAAAACTGTTTTTT. Amino acids: CASSTQGEGEKLFF.

CDR3 region: CASSIETSTEAFF. In DNA form, the CDR3 reads TGCGCCAGCAGCATCGAGACCAGCACTGAAGCTTTCTTT. The chain uses TRBV5-1 and TRBJ1-1; D is ambiguous. V lost 4 bases and J lost 4, with 11 bases in between. The CDR3 length is 13 residues. Germline CDR1 and CDR2: SGHRS and YFSETQ.

The V call is TRBV30, the J call TRBJ1-5, with unresolved D. Germline-derived CDR1 and CDR2 are GTSNPN and SVGIG (reference sequence). CDR3 length: 14 amino acids. Trimming stripped 2 bases from V and 7 bases from J, with 15 bases between. CDR3 DNA sequence: TGTGCCTGGAGTTCTCCGGGAGGTAGACAGCCCCAGCATTTT. Its protein product is CAWSSPGGRQPQHF.

The chain combines TRBV6-6 with TRBJ1-2, with 12 bases lining up with TRBD1. CDR1 is MNHNY and CDR2 is SVGAGI in the germline V gene (reference sequence). With 6 bases clipped from V and 8 bases from J, the junction kept 7 bases outside the gene matches. The CDR3 is made up of 14 amino acids. In nucleotides, the CDR3 is TGTGCCAGCAGCACGGGACAGGGGGCGAGGGGCTACACCTTC. Residues: CASSTGQGARGYTF.

The chain joins TRBV29-1 to TRBJ1-1; 9 bases match TRBD1. V shed 7 bases and J 3 bases; nucleotides not matched to a gene: 9. This CDR3 comprises 14 residues. CDR1 is SQVTM and CDR2 is ANQGSEA in the germline V gene. CDR3 amino acids: CSANRDREDTEAFF. The CDR3 coding sequence is TGCAGCGCAAACCGGGACAGGGAAGACACTGAAGCTTTCTTT.

The chain recombines TRBV11-2 with TRBJ2-7; D may be TRBD2 (6 bases). V shed 0 bases and J shed 1 base, with 16 bases lying between them. CDR1 is SGHAT, CDR2 FQNNGV, per germline. The CDR3 is 17 residues long. The DNA for the CDR3 is TGTGCCAGCAGCTTAGATTCGGGGGTCGAAAGGTCCTACGAGCAGTACTTC. This translates into CASSLDSGVERSYEQYF.

V gene TRBV11-3 combines with J gene TRBJ1-2; D is ambiguous. This CDR3 region has 13 residues. Germline CDR1 SGHNT, CDR2 YENEEA. Trimming took off 5 bases at V and 8 bases at J, with 15 bases between the two ends. CDR3 sequence reads: CASSRGLSEGYTF. CDR3 sequence (DNA): TGTGCCAGCAGCCGGGGATTGTCGGAGGGCTACACCTTC.

For the CDR3, the DNA is TGTGCCAGCAGCCTCCGGACTAGCGGGAGCACAGATACGCAGTATTTT. Translation: CASSLRTSGSTDTQYF. V is TRBV5-6 and J is TRBJ2-3; the match to TRBD2 covers 11 bases. The CDR3 spans 16 residues. Germline-derived CDR1 and CDR2 are SGHDT and YYEEEE. V lost 4 bases, J lost 0 bases, and 4 bases stayed unmatched. The variable domain in full, completed from reference TRBV5-6 and TRBJ2-3, reads DAGVTQSPTHLIKTRGQQVTLRCSPKSGHDTVSWYQQALGQGPQFIFQYYEEEERQRGNFPDRFSGHQFPNYSSELNVNALLLGDSALYLCASSLRTSGSTDTQYFGPGTRLTVL.

V gene TRBV5-1 combines with J gene TRBJ1-4; D is unclear. The CDR3 sequence is 14 residues long. V lost 3 bases and J lost 2, with 8 bases in between. Looked up from germline, CDR1 is SGHRS and CDR2 is YFSETQ. The chain's CDR3 is CASSSSRTNEKLFF. The CDR3 nucleotides are TGCGCCAGCAGCTCTAGCAGGACTAATGAAAAACTGTTTTTT.

This clone was seen a single time. The V and J genes are TRBV7-2 and TRBJ2-2; 7 bases line up with TRBD2. Trimming removed 5 bases from V and 0 bases from J; junction bases left unmatched: 3. Germline values: CDR1 SGHTA, CDR2 FQGNSA. The CDR3 loop spans 15 amino acids. CDR3 loop: CASSQAGPNTGELFF. In DNA, the CDR3 is TGTGCCAGCAGCCAAGCGGGGCCGAACACCGGGGAGCTGTTTTTT.

The chain is built from TRBV30 and TRBJ1-1; no clear D gene. V was cut by 5 bases and J by 7 bases, with 17 bases left in between. The V gene's germline CDR1 is GTSNPN and CDR2 SVGIG (reference sequence). The CDR3 has 13 amino acids. The CDR3 sequence: CAWVRRGAGEAFF. CDR3 in DNA: TGTGCCTGGGTCCGGAGAGGCGCGGGTGAAGCTTTCTTT. The complete variable domain, with remaining parts taken from reference TRBV30 and TRBJ1-1, reads SQTIHQWPATLVQPVGSPLSLECTVEGTSNPNLYWYRQAAGRGLQLLFYSVGIGQISSEVPQNLSASRPQDRQFILSSKKLLLSDSGFYLCAWVRRGAGEAFFGQGTRLTVV.

The rearrangement joins TRBV27 to TRBJ2-1; D is undetermined. The CDR3 sequence is 17 residues long. Trimming stripped 6 bases from V and 3 bases from J, with 21 bases between. Germline V gene sequence: CDR1 MNHEY, CDR2 SMNVEV (reference sequence). The CDR3 coding sequence is TGTGCCAGCAGCCCAACCCCTGAAGGTAGGGACTACAATGAGCAGTTCTTC. The encoded protein is CASSPTPEGRDYNEQFF.

This chain uses TRBV9 with TRBJ2-1, with 7 bases lining up with TRBD2. CDR1 and CDR2 (germline): SGDLS, YYNGEE. The CDR3 has 14 amino acids. With 0 bases clipped from V and 6 bases from J, the junction kept 3 bases outside the gene matches. The CDR3 DNA sequence: TGTGCCAGCAGCGTAGCGGCTAGCGGCAATGAGCAGTTCTTC. This gives the protein CASSVAASGNEQFF.

The chain links TRBV7-8 to TRBJ2-7; D is possibly TRBD2 (6 bases). The CDR3 loop spans 15 amino acids. V lost 1 base to trimming and J lost 3 bases, with 13 bases between them. Looked up from germline, CDR1 is SGHVS and CDR2 is FQNEAQ. The CDR3: CASSLDEADYYEQYF. The DNA for the CDR3 is TGTGCCAGCAGCTTAGATGAAGCGGACTACTACGAGCAGTACTTC.

Details on this clone: Relative to the germline gene, one junction end is altered; a read error may explain this. The rearrangement links TRBV19 to TRBJ1-5; the match to TRBD1 covers 10 bases. The CDR3 totals 15 residues. CDR1 and CDR2 (germline): LNHDA, SQIVND (reference sequence). The CDR3 bases are TGTGCCAGTAGTCCTATGACAGGGGGCAAACAGCCCCAGCATTTT. Protein sequence: CASSPMTGGKQPQHF.